A few counts support the clone carrying this T cell receptor (beta chain). This entry comes from a study of PD-L1 blockade in urothelial cancer. The data were produced by immunoSEQ multiplex PCR, yet TCRdb's version contains in-frame clones alone and is incomplete. This sample has about 50,000 clones, with roughly 75% found just once. The V and J ends lost 5 bases and 4 bases respectively, with 17 bases between them. Germline values: CDR1 SEHNR, CDR2 FQNEAQ (reference sequence). The CDR3 runs to 15 residues. Time point in this sample: pretreatment peripheral blood. The chain couples TRBV7-9 to TRBJ1-1; D remains ambiguous. The origin of this receptor is a man between 65 and 79 years old with urothelial cancer. The specimen was PBMCs, collected around atezolizumab (anti-PD-L1) treatment. In DNA form, the CDR3 reads TGTGCCAGCAGCCAACTTACACCTCGGGGCACTGAAGCTTTCTTT. It is translated as CASSQLTPRGTEAFF. Complete variable domain (other parts from reference TRBV7-9 and TRBJ1-1): DTGVSQNPRHKITKRGQNVTFRCDPISEHNRLYWYRQTLGQGPEFLTYFQNEAQLEKSRLLSDRFSAERPKGSFSTLEIQRTEQGDSAMYLCASSQLTPRGTEAFFGQGTRLTVV.